A single sample is the source of the 24 T cell receptor beta chains below, sequenced in a study of memory CD8 T cells in hepatitis C reinfection. Time point defined: late/post reinfection, 12 to 24 weeks after detection. No in vitro expansion preceded TCR sequencing of the sorted cells. Sequencing used immunoSEQ multiplex PCR; TCRdb keeps in-frame clones, though not all of them. The repertoire has just over 45,000 clones, nearly 90% of them found once; the top ten carry around 0.7%. Specimen: naive CD8+ T cells sorted from blood. The source of these receptors is a man aged 18-30 years with hepatitis C virus infection.

This chain joins TRBV7-9 and TRBJ2-5; D is ambiguous. Trimming cost V 3 bases and J 5 bases, with 13 bases left between them. The length of the CDR3 is 14 residues. Per germline, CDR1 SEHNR and CDR2 FQNEAQ (reference sequence). CDR3 protein: CASSFPELIETQYF. CDR3 sequence (DNA): TGTGCCAGCAGCTTCCCGGAACTAATCGAGACCCAGTACTTC.

V is TRBV6-6 and J is TRBJ2-1; TRBD1 might be the D (6 bases). Trimming pared 0 bases from V and 6 bases from J, leaving 9 bases between. The CDR3 is made up of 14 amino acids. Germline CDR1 reads MNHNY; CDR2 reads SVGAGI (reference sequence). CDR3 in amino acids: CASSYSRGGNEQFF. In nucleotides, the CDR3 is TGTGCCAGCAGTTACTCGCGAGGGGGCAATGAGCAGTTCTTC.

This clone came up once. V and J are TRBV6-6 and TRBJ2-7; 8 nucleotides align to TRBD1. The CDR3 has 14 amino acids. The germline V gene encodes CDR1 MNHNY and CDR2 SVGAGI (reference sequence). V gave up 6 bases and J gave up 5 bases; unmatched junction bases: 9. In nucleotides, the CDR3 is TGTGCCAGCAGGGAAGGACAGGGTACCCACGAGCAGTACGTC. It yields the protein CASREGQGTHEQYV.

This rearrangement joins TRBV19 to TRBJ1-1; no clear D. From germline, CDR1 is LNHDA and CDR2 SQIVND (reference sequence). Trimming stripped 1 base from V and 1 base from J, with 10 bases between. The CDR3 contains 15 residues. DNA for the CDR3: TGTGCCAGTAGTATAGCCGCAGGCGCGAACACTGAAGCTTTCTTT. Residues: CASSIAAGANTEAFF.

The J gene is TRBJ2-3, the V gene TRBV10-3; possible D gene TRBD2, 6 bases. Germline CDR1 reads ENHRY; CDR2 reads SYGVKD. Trimming left V 6 bases short and J 2 bases short, with 18 bases between. This CDR3 spans 16 amino acids. The CDR3 region has the DNA TGTGCCATCAGGGCCGGAACTGGGGGACTCACAGATACGCAGTATTTT. Amino acid sequence: CAIRAGTGGLTDTQYF.

The chain combines TRBV10-3 with TRBJ2-2, with D perhaps TRBD1 (6 bases). This CDR3 spans 18 amino acids. Trimming removed 0 bases from V and 2 bases from J, with 16 bases in between. Germline CDR1 reads ENHRY; CDR2 reads SYGVKD. CDR3 DNA: TGTGCCATCAGTGAGTCGACAGGCTCCCGATCTAACACCGGGGAGCTGTTTTTT. Encoded protein: CAISESTGSRSNTGELFF.

The chain employs TRBV5-5 and TRBJ2-1; 8 bases are a match to TRBD2. Germline-derived CDR1 and CDR2 are SGHKS and YYEKEE (reference sequence). The CDR3 covers 16 residues. V was clipped by 0 bases and J by 3 bases; unmatched bases: 5. CDR3 sequence: CASSLVAGGIYNEQFF. The CDR3 nucleotides read TGTGCCAGCAGCTTGGTGGCGGGAGGTATCTACAATGAGCAGTTCTTC.

A few counts support this clone. V usage is TRBV27 and J usage is TRBJ1-4; 7 bases map to TRBD1. The CDR3 runs 13 residues. V was pared by 2 bases and J by 6 bases, with 0 bases of the junction left unmatched. The V gene's germline CDR1 is MNHEY and CDR2 SMNVEV (reference sequence). CDR3 amino acids: CASSLQGDEKLFF. DNA for the CDR3: TGTGCCAGCAGTTTACAGGGGGATGAAAAACTGTTTTTT.

This clone has just a few counts. The rearrangement uses TRBV4-3 and TRBJ1-5; TRBD1 might be the D (5 bases). The CDR3 has 14 residues. Trimming took 0 bases from V and 5 from J, leaving 8 bases between them. Germline values: CDR1 LGHNA, CDR2 YSLEER. The CDR3 DNA sequence: TGCGCCAGCAGCCAAGATGGGGCCGATCAGCCCCAGCATTTT. Encoded protein: CASSQDGADQPQHF.

The chain links TRBV29-1 to TRBJ1-2, with D maybe TRBD1 (5 bases). The CDR3 is 12 residues long. Trimming removed 1 base from V and 3 bases from J, with 6 bases in between. Germline-derived CDR1 and CDR2 are SQVTM and ANQGSEA. CDR3 DNA: TGCAGCGTTGAAGGGGGGGACTATGGCTACACCTTC. It specifies CSVEGGDYGYTF.

J is TRBJ1-1 and V is TRBV7-2; 9 bases match TRBD1. The CDR3 runs to 15 residues. From germline, CDR1 is SGHTA and CDR2 FQGNSA. J gave up 4 bases and V 2 bases, and 5 bases lay outside the gene matches. CDR3 DNA: TGTGCCAGCAGCTTAATGCAGGGACAGGGCACTGAAGCTTTCTTT. It translates to CASSLMQGQGTEAFF.

The chain employs TRBV19 and TRBJ1-5; weak D call: TRBD1 (5 bases). Trimming left V 1 base short and J 6 bases short, with 10 bases between. The CDR3 runs 14 residues. Germline-derived CDR1 and CDR2 are LNHDA and SQIVND (reference sequence). Written as DNA, the CDR3 is TGTGCCAGTAGTATAGGGGGCTCTTTTCAGCCCCAGCATTTT. It translates to CASSIGGSFQPQHF. Combining the CDR3 with reference TRBV19 and TRBJ1-5 gives the whole variable domain DGGITQSPKYLFRKEGQNVTLSCEQNLNHDAMYWYRQDPGQGLRLIYYSQIVNDFQKGDIAEGYSVSREKKESFPLTVTSAQKNPTAFYLCASSIGGSFQPQHFGDGTRLSIL.

This clone was recorded once. The rearrangement links TRBV9 to TRBJ2-2; 8 bases line up with TRBD2. CDR1 is SGDLS and CDR2 is YYNGEE in the germline V gene. The junction had 13 bases not matched to a gene; V was cut back by 5 bases and J by 7 bases. This CDR3 is 16 amino acids long. This CDR3 reads CASSPGTSGRGGELFF. The CDR3 nucleotides read TGTGCCAGCAGTCCCGGTACGAGCGGGAGAGGCGGGGAGCTGTTTTTT.

V gene TRBV25-1 combines with J gene TRBJ2-5, with D tentatively TRBD2 (5 bases). In germline, CDR1 is MGHDK, CDR2 SYGVNS. The CDR3 sequence is 15 residues long. V lost 2 bases and J 2 bases, leaving 12 bases between the germline ends. The CDR3 region has the DNA TGTGCCAGCAGTGAACGAACTAGTGAACAAGAGACCCAGTACTTC. Amino acids: CASSERTSEQETQYF.

This chain connects TRBV28 to TRBJ2-3; 15 nucleotides line up with TRBD2. V shed 7 bases, J shed 8 bases, and the junction held 19 bases outside the gene matches. The germline V gene encodes CDR1 MDHEN and CDR2 SYDVKM. CDR3 length: 19 residues. The CDR3 DNA follows: TGTGCCAGCACCCAAGATCTGGTAGGACTAGCGGGAGGGCCGGGTACGCAGTATTTT. Protein sequence: CASTQDLVGLAGGPGTQYF. Based on the CDR3 plus reference TRBV28 and TRBJ2-3, the full variable domain is DVKVTQSSRYLVKRTGEKVFLECVQDMDHENMFWYRQDPGLGLRLIYFSYDVKMKEKGDIPEGYSVSREKKERFSLILESASTNQTSMYLCASTQDLVGLAGGPGTQYFGPGTRLTVL.

The chain employs TRBV4-1 and TRBJ2-1; TRBD2 is a possible D gene (5 bases). This CDR3 is built from 16 residues. Trimming left V 0 bases short and J 5 bases short, with 14 bases between. Germline lookup yields CDR1 MGHRA and CDR2 YSYEKL. The CDR3 protein is CASSQEIGVGHNEQFF. The CDR3 nucleotides read TGCGCCAGCAGCCAAGAAATCGGGGTGGGTCACAATGAGCAGTTCTTC.

The chain recombines TRBV6-5 with TRBJ2-5; a weak D match, TRBD2 (5 bases). The germline V and J ends were trimmed by 5 bases and 7 bases, with 20 bases remaining between them. CDR1 is MNHEY and CDR2 is SVGAGI in the germline V gene. This CDR3 has 15 residues. CDR3 bases: TGTGCCAGCAGTCCCCGGGTCCTCGGGGAAGGGACCCAGTACTTC. It yields the protein CASSPRVLGEGTQYF.

The chain joins TRBV7-8 to TRBJ2-1; the match to TRBD2 covers 8 bases. Germline V gene data show CDR1 as SGHVS and CDR2 as FQNEAQ. The CDR3 is made up of 19 amino acids. The trim removed 4 bases at V and 4 bases at J, leaving 18 bases unmatched. CDR3 in amino acids: CASSSVGAGVWDVYNEQFF. CDR3 in DNA: TGTGCCAGCAGCTCAGTAGGAGCGGGAGTTTGGGATGTGTACAATGAGCAGTTCTTC.

The V and J genes are TRBV27 and TRBJ2-1, with D tentatively TRBD1 (6 bases). With 3 bases removed from V and 4 bases from J, the gap between germline ends came to 7 bases. In germline, CDR1 is MNHEY, CDR2 SMNVEV (reference sequence). This CDR3 comprises 13 residues. The CDR3 sequence: CASSFTGYNEQFF. The CDR3 DNA reads as TGTGCCAGCAGTTTCACAGGGTACAATGAGCAGTTCTTC.

This sequence joins TRBV6-5 and TRBJ2-5, with TRBD2 identical over 12 bases. CDR3 size: 15 residues. Germline CDR1 and CDR2: MNHEY and SVGAGI. The V gene end was trimmed by 11 bases and the J gene end by 2 bases; junction bases not matched to a gene: 9. This chain's CDR3 is CAGQQGLAGQETQYF. CDR3 in DNA: TGTGCCGGGCAACAGGGACTAGCGGGTCAAGAGACCCAGTACTTC.

V usage is TRBV5-1 and J usage is TRBJ2-7; 8 bases map to TRBD1. J gave up 0 bases and V 4 bases, and 6 bases lay outside the gene matches. The CDR3 is made up of 15 amino acids. Germline V gene lookup returns CDR1 SGHRS and CDR2 YFSETQ. The CDR3: CASSPWDRSSYEQYF. The CDR3 region has the DNA TGCGCCAGCAGCCCTTGGGACAGGAGCTCCTACGAGCAGTACTTC.

This clone has only one observation. In nucleotides, the CDR3 is TGTGCCATCTCAGGGTCTTCGAACACCGGGGAGCTGTTTTTT. Translating gives CAISGSSNTGELFF. The genes are TRBV10-3 and TRBJ2-2; maybe TRBD1 (5 bases). CDR1 and CDR2 from the germline V gene are ENHRY and SYGVKD. Trimming shortened V by 8 bases and J by 0 bases, and 10 bases separated the two germline ends. The CDR3 runs 14 residues.

The chain has TRBV19 and TRBJ1-5; 7 bases fit TRBD1. Germline CDR1 reads LNHDA; CDR2 reads SQIVND (reference sequence). This CDR3 spans 15 amino acids. V was clipped by 6 bases and J by 2 bases; unmatched bases: 7. The CDR3 nucleotides are TGTGCCAGTAGCCCGACAGGGTTTGGCAATCAGCCCCAGCATTTT. Its translation is CASSPTGFGNQPQHF.

The genes are TRBV4-3 and TRBJ1-1; the D is unclear. The CDR3 spans 14 residues. V shed 4 bases and J shed 0 bases, with 9 bases lying between them. Germline V gene data show CDR1 as LGHNA and CDR2 as YSLEER. CDR3 nucleotides: TGCGCCAGCAGCCTCTCAGGCATGAACACTGAAGCTTTCTTT. It codes for CASSLSGMNTEAFF.